This TCR beta chain emerged from a study of blood T cell repertoires in COVID-19. Study as a whole: Sources were T cells, B-cell-depleted T cells, or PBMCs; the material itself was cDNA or gDNA.

TCRdb keeps only in-frame clones here, not all; method: immunoSEQ multiplex PCR. The sample includes tens of thousands of clones, approximately 86% seen only once; the top ten take about 14%. Looked up from germline, CDR1 is LNHNV and CDR2 is YYDKDF (reference sequence). The germline V and J ends were trimmed by 9 bases and 7 bases, with 25 bases remaining between them. The CDR3 length is 16 residues. This sequence joins TRBV15 and TRBJ1-5; tentatively, D is TRBD1 (6 bases). Sequencing input: peripheral blood. This TCR came from a human donor in a cohort sampled during active COVID-19. CDR3 sequence reads: CATSTDPGQLNQPQHF. CDR3 nucleotide sequence: TGTGCCACTTCGACAGACCCGGGACAACTAAACCAGCCCCAGCATTTT.